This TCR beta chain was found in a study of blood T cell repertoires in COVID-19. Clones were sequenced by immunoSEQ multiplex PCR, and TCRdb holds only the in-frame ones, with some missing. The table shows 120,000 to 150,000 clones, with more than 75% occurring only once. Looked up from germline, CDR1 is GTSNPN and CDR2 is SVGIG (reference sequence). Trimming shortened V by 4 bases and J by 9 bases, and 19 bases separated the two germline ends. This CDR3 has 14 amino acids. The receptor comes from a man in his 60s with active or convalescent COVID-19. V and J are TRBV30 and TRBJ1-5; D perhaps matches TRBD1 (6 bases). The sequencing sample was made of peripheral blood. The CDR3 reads CAWTPGGHGRPQHF. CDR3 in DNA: TGTGCCTGGACCCCCGGGGGGCACGGTAGGCCCCAGCATTTT.